The 30 T cell receptor beta chains in this list originate from one sample, sequenced in a study of blood T cell repertoires in COVID-19. This table comes from immunoSEQ multiplex PCR, and its TCRdb copy is limited to in-frame clones, with some not included. The sample contains tens of thousands of clones, roughly 87% of which appear only once. The sample was peripheral blood. The origin of the receptors is a male donor with acute or convalescent COVID-19.

This clone was counted between two and nine times. The chain is built from TRBV7-9 and TRBJ1-5; possible D gene TRBD1, 5 bases. V shed 1 base and J shed 7 bases, with 14 bases lying between them. The CDR3 runs to 15 residues. CDR1 and CDR2 (germline): SEHNR, FQNEAQ (reference sequence). The CDR3: CASSLGAGRDQPQHF. DNA of the CDR3: TGTGCCAGCAGCTTAGGGGCCGGGAGGGACCAGCCCCAGCATTTT.

A few counts support this clone. The chain links TRBV15 to TRBJ1-4; TRBD1 agrees at 9 bases. Trimming at V came to 2 bases and at J to 4 bases, leaving 8 bases not matched to a gene. This CDR3 is 17 amino acids long. Per the germline V gene, CDR1 is LNHNV and CDR2 is YYDKDF (reference sequence). The CDR3 DNA sequence: TGTGCCACCAGCAGATCCGGACAGGGGCTGGGTAATGAAAAACTGTTTTTT. Translation: CATSRSGQGLGNEKLFF.

This clone was counted only a few times. The CDR3 spells CASSPRAGNGELFF. The DNA for the CDR3 is TGTGCCAGCAGCCCCCGTGCGGGGAACGGGGAGCTGTTTTTT. The gene calls are TRBV3-1 (or the pseudogene TRBV3-2) and TRBJ2-2; tentative D call: TRBD2 (6 bases). CDR3 length equals 14 residues. The germline V and J ends were trimmed by 4 bases and 7 bases, with 13 bases remaining between them. CDR1 and CDR2 (germline): LGHDT, YNNKEL (reference sequence).

This clone is classed as medium-sized (0.01 to 0.1%). The V gene is TRBV6-1, the J gene TRBJ2-7; tentative D call: TRBD1 (6 bases). Germline values: CDR1 MNHNS, CDR2 SASEGT. V lost 1 base and J lost 6, with 10 bases in between. The CDR3 covers 13 residues. For the CDR3, the DNA is TGTGCCAGCAGTGAAGATTCAGGGGTCGAGCAGTACTTC. Residues: CASSEDSGVEQYF.

The chain carries TRBV28 and TRBJ2-3, with 7 bases matching TRBD1. CDR1 MDHEN and CDR2 SYDVKM come from the germline V gene. The trim removed 6 bases at V and 7 bases at J, leaving 13 bases unmatched. There are 15 residues in the CDR3. The chain's CDR3 is CASSPTRGRLYTQYF. The DNA for the CDR3 is TGTGCCAGCAGCCCCACGAGGGGGCGACTATATACGCAGTATTTT.

J is TRBJ2-3 and V is TRBV3-1 (or the pseudogene TRBV3-2), with TRBD1 matching over 7 bases. In germline, CDR1 is LGHDT, CDR2 YNNKEL (reference sequence). After removal of 1 base from V and 6 bases from J, the junction contained 10 bases not matched to a gene. The CDR3 length is 16 residues. The DNA for the CDR3 is TGTGCCAGCAGCCAAGCCAGACAGGGTAGAGGGGATACGCAGTATTTT. Its protein is CASSQARQGRGDTQYF.

This chain uses TRBV5-4 with TRBJ2-3, with a possible D match to TRBD2 (6 bases). Trimming cost V 4 bases and J 4 bases, with 13 bases left between them. Germline CDR1 and CDR2: SGHNT and YYREEE (reference sequence). CDR3 size: 14 residues. This CDR3 reads CASSLSPGADTQYF. CDR3 coding DNA: TGTGCCAGCAGCCTTTCCCCGGGGGCAGATACGCAGTATTTT.

The gene calls are TRBV20-1 and TRBJ1-1, with 7 nucleotides matching TRBD1. CDR3 length: 12 amino acids. Germline assignment: CDR1 DFQATT and CDR2 SNEGSKA (reference sequence). V gave up 3 bases and J gave up 10 bases; unmatched junction bases: 8. The CDR3 loop is CSASKGTAGAFF. CDR3 DNA sequence: TGCAGTGCTAGTAAGGGGACAGCCGGAGCTTTCTTT.

V and J are TRBV9 and TRBJ1-1; no definite D call. CDR1 SGDLS and CDR2 YYNGEE come from the germline V gene. V dropped 3 bases and J dropped 6 bases, with 18 bases sitting between them. The CDR3 is made up of 15 amino acids. CDR3 residues: CASSEGPPGGPEAFF. The CDR3 nucleotides are TGTGCCAGCAGCGAAGGGCCGCCGGGAGGGCCTGAAGCTTTCTTT.

The V and J genes are TRBV10-3 and TRBJ1-4; D gene unclear. The CDR3 contains 19 residues. Germline V gene data show CDR1 as ENHRY and CDR2 as SYGVKD. V was trimmed by 3 bases and J by 0 bases, leaving 20 bases between them. The CDR3 sequence: CAISDERTSHTTTNEKLFF. The CDR3 nucleotides read TGTGCCATCAGTGATGAACGAACCTCGCACACTACAACTAATGAAAAACTGTTTTTT.

This clone was observed once. The rearrangement uses TRBV5-4 and TRBJ2-1, with 10 bases that match TRBD2. Looked up from germline, CDR1 is SGHNT and CDR2 is YYREEE (reference sequence). This CDR3 contains 15 residues. The V gene end was trimmed by 4 bases and the J gene end by 5 bases; junction bases not matched to a gene: 6. The CDR3: CASSKAGGLNNEQFF. DNA of the CDR3: TGTGCCAGCAGCAAAGCGGGGGGGCTTAACAATGAGCAGTTCTTC.

This clone has only a few counts. This chain connects TRBV10-3 to TRBJ2-7; 9 positions agree with TRBD2. The CDR3 has 16 residues. Trimming took 3 bases from V and 3 from J; bases not matched to a gene: 9. CDR1 and CDR2 from the germline V gene are ENHRY and SYGVKD. CDR3 protein: CAISDPAGGLNYEQYF. The DNA of the CDR3 is TGTGCCATCAGTGACCCAGCGGGGGGCCTTAACTACGAGCAGTACTTC.

V gene TRBV2 combines with J gene TRBJ2-5, with 7 bases identical to TRBD1. The CDR3 has 13 amino acids. Germline values: CDR1 SNHLY, CDR2 FYNNEI. J gave up 5 bases and V 4 bases, and 4 bases lay outside the gene matches. The CDR3 protein is CASSGQGRETQYF. The CDR3 DNA follows: TGTGCCAGCAGTGGACAGGGCCGTGAGACCCAGTACTTC.

This chain connects TRBV19 to TRBJ1-1; the D gene is possibly TRBD1 (5 bases). Germline CDR1 and CDR2: LNHDA and SQIVND (reference sequence). The CDR3 spans 14 residues. V lost 4 bases and J lost 6, with 15 bases in between. CDR3 loop: CASSTEAGRPEAFF. The DNA for the CDR3 is TGTGCCAGTAGTACCGAGGCGGGACGGCCTGAAGCTTTCTTT.

The V gene is TRBV5-1, the J gene TRBJ2-7, with 9 bases fitting TRBD2. The CDR3 runs 15 residues. The germline gives CDR1 SGHRS, CDR2 YFSETQ. The junction had 2 bases not matched to a gene; V was cut back by 0 bases and J by 1 base. The CDR3 region is CASSLALAGSYEQYF. DNA for the CDR3: TGCGCCAGCAGCTTGGCTCTAGCGGGGTCCTACGAGCAGTACTTC.

This sequence joins TRBV27 and TRBJ1-5; weak D call: TRBD1 (6 bases). The CDR3 length is 17 residues. V lost 7 bases and J lost 0, with 19 bases in between. Germline V gene data show CDR1 as MNHEY and CDR2 as SMNVEV (reference sequence). The CDR3 sequence: CASKGTSRHYSNQPQHF. The CDR3 nucleotides read TGTGCCAGCAAGGGGACAAGTCGACATTATAGCAATCAGCCCCAGCATTTT.

The chain employs TRBV7-2 and TRBJ2-3; 10 bases line up with TRBD2. Trimming took 1 base from V and 4 from J; bases not matched to a gene: 5. Germline V gene sequence: CDR1 SGHTA, CDR2 FQGNSA. The CDR3 length is 16 residues. CDR3: CASSLVSGGAPDTQYF. The DNA for the CDR3 is TGTGCCAGCAGCTTAGTCAGCGGGGGGGCCCCAGATACGCAGTATTTT.

The rearrangement joins TRBV6-1 to TRBJ1-5; no clear D gene. Germline CDR1 and CDR2: MNHNS and SASEGT. Trimming stripped 0 bases from V and 6 bases from J, with 12 bases between. The length of the CDR3 is 15 residues. The CDR3 DNA reads as TGTGCCAGCAGTGAAGCGGGGAGGGCCCCTCAGCCCCAGCATTTT. Protein product: CASSEAGRAPQPQHF.

This clone appeared a few times. The rearrangement uses TRBV18 and TRBJ2-2, with D possibly matching TRBD1 (7 bases). Germline values: CDR1 KGHSH, CDR2 LQKENI. The CDR3 runs 16 residues. The germline V and J ends were trimmed by 0 bases and 3 bases, with 11 bases remaining between them. The CDR3 nucleotides read TGTGCCAGCTCACCACCGGCAGGGGGGTACACCGGGGAGCTGTTTTTT. Its translation: CASSPPAGGYTGELFF.

V usage is TRBV11-1 and J usage is TRBJ2-1; D uncertain. This CDR3 is built from 13 residues. Trimming stripped 1 base from V and 3 bases from J, with 4 bases between. Germline V gene sequence: CDR1 SGHAT, CDR2 FQDESV (reference sequence). CDR3 protein: CASSLELYNEQFF. The CDR3 DNA reads as TGTGCCAGCAGCTTAGAGCTCTACAATGAGCAGTTCTTC.

In nucleotides, the CDR3 is TGTGCCAGCGTTGATCAACCGGGACAGAGATACACAGATACGCAGTATTTT. This gives the protein CASVDQPGQRYTDTQYF. The J gene is TRBJ2-3, the V gene TRBV10-3; 7 bases are shared with TRBD1. J was trimmed by 2 bases and V by 10 bases; bases with no gene match: 18. CDR3 length: 17 residues. Germline V CDR1 and CDR2: ENHRY, SYGVKD.

The chain couples TRBV20-1 to TRBJ2-3; the match to TRBD2 covers 8 bases. CDR1 is DFQATT, CDR2 SNEGSKA, per germline (reference sequence). The CDR3 is made up of 15 amino acids. The J segment lost 0 bases and the V segment lost 3 bases, leaving 5 bases of the junction unmatched. The CDR3 is CSASLGGGSTDTQYF. The CDR3 DNA sequence: TGCAGTGCTAGTTTAGGCGGGGGGAGCACAGATACGCAGTATTTT.

This chain connects TRBV19 to TRBJ2-3; 13 nucleotides agree with TRBD2. The CDR3 spans 15 residues. V shed 5 bases and J 6 bases; nucleotides not matched to a gene: 5. The germline V gene encodes CDR1 LNHDA and CDR2 SQIVND (reference sequence). The CDR3 loop reads CASSETSGGADTQYF. CDR3 in DNA: TGTGCCAGTAGTGAAACTAGCGGGGGGGCCGATACGCAGTATTTT.

V is TRBV7-9 and J is TRBJ2-1; D not certain. Germline V lookup: CDR1 SEHNR, CDR2 FQNEAQ (reference sequence). The CDR3 length is 12 residues. With 8 bases removed from V and 1 base from J, the gap between germline ends came to 6 bases. CDR3 sequence (DNA): TGTGCCAGCGAGGATTCCTACAATGAGCAGTTCTTC. It codes for CASEDSYNEQFF. Full variable domain (remainder filled in from reference TRBV7-9 and TRBJ2-1): DTGVSQNPRHKITKRGQNVTFRCDPISEHNRLYWYRQTLGQGPEFLTYFQNEAQLEKSRLLSDRFSAERPKGSFSTLEIQRTEQGDSAMYLCASEDSYNEQFFGPGTRLTVL.

The chain combines TRBV19 with TRBJ2-5; weak D call: TRBD2 (7 bases). This CDR3 is built from 14 residues. Trimming took off 4 bases at V and 0 bases at J, with 9 bases between the two ends. The germline V gene encodes CDR1 LNHDA and CDR2 SQIVND (reference sequence). This CDR3 reads CASSRGGHQETQYF. In nucleotides, the CDR3 is TGTGCCAGTAGTAGGGGGGGGCACCAAGAGACCCAGTACTTC.

This chain joins TRBV6-5 and TRBJ2-7; 9 nucleotides align to TRBD1. The CDR3 covers 14 residues. The V and J ends lost 6 bases and 0 bases, in that order; junction bases with no gene match: 3. The germline V gene has CDR1 MNHEY and CDR2 SVGAGI. The CDR3 DNA is TGTGCCAGCAGCCGGGACAGGGCCTCCTACGAGCAGTACTTC. It specifies CASSRDRASYEQYF.

The chain uses TRBV3-1 (or the pseudogene TRBV3-2) and TRBJ2-5; 10 positions agree with TRBD2. V gave up 4 bases and J gave up 5 bases; unmatched junction bases: 10. This CDR3 has 16 amino acids. Germline CDR1 LGHDT, CDR2 YNNKEL (reference sequence). CDR3 sequence reads: CASSPLAGASAETQYF. The DNA of the CDR3 is TGTGCCAGCAGCCCGCTAGCGGGGGCTTCGGCGGAGACCCAGTACTTC.

CDR3 nucleotide sequence: TGTGCCAGCAGTTACTCCGCGGGGGGTGGGAATCAGCCCCAGCATTTT. Translation gives CASSYSAGGGNQPQHF. The chain combines TRBV6-6 with TRBJ1-5; maybe TRBD1 (5 bases). The germline V gene has CDR1 MNHNY and CDR2 SVGAGI (reference sequence). CDR3 size: 16 residues. V lost 0 bases to trimming and J lost 4 bases, with 13 bases between them.

This chain connects TRBV5-1 to TRBJ2-7, with 12 nucleotides matching TRBD1. The CDR3 consists of 18 residues. Looked up from germline, CDR1 is SGHRS and CDR2 is YFSETQ. The V gene end was trimmed by 1 base and the J gene end by 2 bases; junction bases not matched to a gene: 10. Here the CDR3 reads CASSLKGTGGPGTYEQYF. The CDR3, as DNA: TGCGCCAGCAGCTTGAAGGGGACAGGGGGCCCAGGGACCTACGAGCAGTACTTC.

This clone was found once. The chain links TRBV5-1 to TRBJ1-2; 7 positions agree with TRBD1. The CDR3 sequence is 13 residues long. J gave up 8 bases and V 4 bases, and 8 bases lay outside the gene matches. Germline assignment: CDR1 SGHRS and CDR2 YFSETQ. The CDR3 nucleotides are TGCGCCAGCAGCCGCCGACAGGGAGAAGGCTACACCTTC. It encodes CASSRRQGEGYTF. The variable domain in full, completed from reference TRBV5-1 and TRBJ1-2, reads KAGVTQTPRYLIKTRGQQVTLSCSPISGHRSVSWYQQTPGQGLQFLFEYFSETQRNKGNFPGRFSGRQFSNSRSEMNVSTLELGDSALYLCASSRRQGEGYTFGSGTRLTVV.